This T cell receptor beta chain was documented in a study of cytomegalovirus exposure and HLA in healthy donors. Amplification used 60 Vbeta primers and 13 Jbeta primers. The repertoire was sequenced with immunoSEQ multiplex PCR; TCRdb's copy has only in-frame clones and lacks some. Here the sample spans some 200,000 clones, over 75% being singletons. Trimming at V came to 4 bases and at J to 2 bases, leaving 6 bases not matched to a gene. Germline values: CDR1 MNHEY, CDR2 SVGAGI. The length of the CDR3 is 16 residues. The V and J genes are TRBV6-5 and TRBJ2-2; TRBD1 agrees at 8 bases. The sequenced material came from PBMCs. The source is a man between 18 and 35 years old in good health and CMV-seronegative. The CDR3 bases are TGTGCCAGCAGTTTCCAGGGGGCCGGTAACACCGGGGAGCTGTTTTTT. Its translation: CASSFQGAGNTGELFF.